This T cell receptor beta chain originates from a study of shared clonotypes between healthy human individuals. Study-wide results and limits: Approximately 5% was the fraction of naive CD4 clonotypes found shared across a few donors.

Looked up from germline, CDR1 is MNHEY and CDR2 is SMNVEV (reference sequence). This CDR3 has 16 amino acids. Trimming at V came to 2 bases and at J to 0 bases, leaving 4 bases not matched to a gene. In the case of this clone: Antigen unknown.

Using immunoSEQ multiplex PCR, the repertoire was profiled, and TCRdb retains in-frame clones only, with some absent. The data show approximately 100,000 clones, about 70% seen once. CD8 memory cells included CD45RO+ cells plus CCR7-negative CD45RA+ TemRA cells. The chain combines TRBV27 with TRBJ2-3, with 8 bases lining up with TRBD2. Specimen: memory CD8+ T cells sorted from blood. Subset noted: CD45RO+ cells pooled with CCR7-negative TemRA cells. The clonotype originates from a woman in her twenties or thirties in good health. The CDR3 region has the DNA TGTGCCAGCAGTTTACGTCGGGAGGGTAGCACAGATACGCAGTATTTT. Amino acids: CASSLRREGSTDTQYF.